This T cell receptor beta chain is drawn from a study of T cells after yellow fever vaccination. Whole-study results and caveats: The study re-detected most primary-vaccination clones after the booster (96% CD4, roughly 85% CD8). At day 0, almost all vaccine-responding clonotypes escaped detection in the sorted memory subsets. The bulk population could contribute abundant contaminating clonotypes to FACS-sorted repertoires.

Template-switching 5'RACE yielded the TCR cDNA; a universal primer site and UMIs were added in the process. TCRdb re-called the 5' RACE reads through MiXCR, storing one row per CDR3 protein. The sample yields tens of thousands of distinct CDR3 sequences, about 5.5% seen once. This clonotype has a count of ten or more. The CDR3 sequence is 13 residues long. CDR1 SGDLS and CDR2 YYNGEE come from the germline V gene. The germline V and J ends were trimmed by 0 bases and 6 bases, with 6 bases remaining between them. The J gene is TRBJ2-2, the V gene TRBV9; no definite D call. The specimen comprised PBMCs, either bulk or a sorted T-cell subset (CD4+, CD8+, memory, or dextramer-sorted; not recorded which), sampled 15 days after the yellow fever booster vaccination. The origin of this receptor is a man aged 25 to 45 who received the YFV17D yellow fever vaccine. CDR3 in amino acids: CASSVGGSGELFF. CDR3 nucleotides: TGTGCCAGCAGCGTAGGGGGATCCGGGGAGCTGTTTTTT.